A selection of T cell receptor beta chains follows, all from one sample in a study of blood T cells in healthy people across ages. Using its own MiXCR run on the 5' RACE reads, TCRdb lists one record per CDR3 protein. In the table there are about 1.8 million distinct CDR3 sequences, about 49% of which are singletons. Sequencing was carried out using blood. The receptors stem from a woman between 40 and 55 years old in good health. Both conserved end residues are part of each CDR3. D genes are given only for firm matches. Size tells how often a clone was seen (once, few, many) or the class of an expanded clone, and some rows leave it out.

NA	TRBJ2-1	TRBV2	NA	CASSDTSNEQFF	TGTGCCAGCAGTGACACTAGCAATGAGCAGTTCTTC
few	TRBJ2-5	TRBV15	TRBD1	CATSREPRGPETQYF	TGTGCCACCAGCAGGGAACCGAGGGGGCCAGAGACCCAGTACTTC
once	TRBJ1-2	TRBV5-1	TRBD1	CASSLGQGPVGYTF	TGCGCCAGCAGCTTAGGACAGGGGCCGGTGGGTTACACCTTC
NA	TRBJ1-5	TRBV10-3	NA	CAISESTVNQPQHF	TGTGCCATCAGTGAGTCTACAGTTAATCAGCCCCAGCATTTT
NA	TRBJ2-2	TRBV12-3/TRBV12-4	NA	CASIAGTITGELFF	TGTGCCAGCATCGCTGGGACAATAACCGGGGAGCTGTTTTTT
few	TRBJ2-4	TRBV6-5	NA	CASSYSSTAAEGTLAKNIQYF	TGTGCCAGCAGTTATTCCAGTACGGCCGCCGAAGGCACACTAGCCAAAAACATTCAGTACTTC
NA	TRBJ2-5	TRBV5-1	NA	CASSLSVGEQETQYF	TGCGCCAGCAGCTTGAGTGTGGGGGAACAAGAGACCCAGTACTTC
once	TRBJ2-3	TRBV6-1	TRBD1	CASRGPGQGSGTQYF	TGTGCCAGTCGGGGCCCGGGACAGGGGTCCGGTACGCAGTATTTT
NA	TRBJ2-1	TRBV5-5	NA	CAWSLRGGDNEQFF	TGTGCCTGGAGCCTGAGGGGGGGCGACAATGAGCAGTTCTTC
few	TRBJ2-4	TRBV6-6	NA	CASTERVQGRDKNIQYF	TGTGCCAGCACCGAGAGGGTCCAGGGGCGTGATAAAAACATTCAGTACTTC
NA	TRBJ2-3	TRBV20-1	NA	CSVPTTGKRDTQYF	TGCAGTGTCCCAACGACGGGGAAACGAGATACGCAGTATTTT
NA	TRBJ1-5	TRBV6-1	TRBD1	CASRETGGGQPQHF	TGTGCCAGCAGGGAAACAGGGGGCGGACAGCCCCAGCATTTT
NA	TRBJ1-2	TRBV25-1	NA	CASSEPQDYGYTF	TGTGCCAGCAGTGAACCACAGGACTATGGCTACACCTTC
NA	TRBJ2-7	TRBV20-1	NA	CSARVVGSPSGEQYF	TGCAGTGCTAGAGTGGTGGGAAGCCCCTCTGGCGAGCAGTACTTC
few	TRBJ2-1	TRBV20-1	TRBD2	CSADKAGGPGNEQFF	TGCAGTGCTGATAAAGCGGGGGGGCCGGGTAATGAGCAGTTCTTC
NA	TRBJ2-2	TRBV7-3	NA	CASSLEGMSGELFF	TGTGCCAGCAGCTTAGAAGGCATGTCCGGGGAGCTGTTTTTT
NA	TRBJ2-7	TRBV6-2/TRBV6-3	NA	CASSGTSSYEQYF	TGTGCCAGTTCCGGGACATCCTCCTACGAGCAGTACTTC
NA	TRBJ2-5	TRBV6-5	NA	CASLPNKAQETQYF	TGTGCCAGCCTACCAAACAAGGCCCAAGAGACCCAGTACTTC
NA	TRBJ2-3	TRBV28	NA	CASSRDGSTDTRYF	TGTGCCAGCAGCCGGGACGGGAGCACAGATACGCGGTATTTT
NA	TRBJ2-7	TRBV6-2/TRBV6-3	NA	CASSRYAGSGDYEQYF	TGTGCCAGCAGTCGATATGCGGGGTCCGGGGACTACGAGCAGTACTTC
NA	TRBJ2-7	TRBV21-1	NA	CASKTGGLYEQYF	TGTGCCAGCAAGACAGGGGGCTTATACGAGCAGTACTTC
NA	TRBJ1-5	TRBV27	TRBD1	CASSFYRGTEGWQPQHF	TGTGCCAGCAGTTTCTACCGGGGGACAGAGGGTTGGCAGCCCCAGCATTTT
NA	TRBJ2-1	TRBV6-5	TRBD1	CASSGTGTGKEQFF	TGTGCCAGCAGTGGGACCGGGACAGGGAAAGAGCAGTTCTTC
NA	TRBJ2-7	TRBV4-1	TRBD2	CASSQVGTSGYLEQYF	TGCGCCAGCAGCCAAGTTGGGACTAGCGGATACTTGGAGCAGTACTTC
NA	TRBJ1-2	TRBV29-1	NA	CSVFRQDNYGYTF	TGCAGCGTTTTCCGACAGGATAACTATGGCTACACCTTC
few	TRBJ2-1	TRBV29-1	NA	CSALVWSEFF	TGCAGCGCCCTCGTATGGTCGGAGTTCTTC
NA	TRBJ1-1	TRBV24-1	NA	CATSDPAGEGEAFF	TGTGCCACCAGTGACCCTGCCGGGGAAGGTGAAGCTTTCTTT
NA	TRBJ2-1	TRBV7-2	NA	CASSAGSRYNEQFF	TGTGCCAGCAGTGCAGGGTCTCGGTACAATGAGCAGTTCTTC
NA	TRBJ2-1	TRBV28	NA	CASSFDEDRDNEQFF	TGTGCCAGCAGTTTTGACGAGGACAGAGACAATGAGCAGTTCTTC
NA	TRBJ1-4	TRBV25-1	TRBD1	CASSEPRGLGEKLFF	TGTGCCAGCAGTGAACCGAGGGGGCTAGGTGAAAAACTGTTTTTT
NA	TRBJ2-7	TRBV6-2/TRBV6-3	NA	CASSRALDYEQYF	TGTGCCAGCAGCAGGGCGCTGGACTACGAGCAGTACTTC
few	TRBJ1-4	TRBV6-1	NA	CASSGGRENEKLFF	TGTGCCAGCAGCGGTGGTAGGGAAAATGAAAAACTGTTTTTT
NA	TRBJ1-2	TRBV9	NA	CASSLDGGRNYGYTF	TGTGCCAGCAGCCTAGACGGGGGGCGTAACTATGGCTACACCTTC
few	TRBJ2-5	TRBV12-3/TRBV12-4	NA	CASSFPGAGETQYF	TGTGCCAGCAGTTTTCCGGGGGCAGGGGAGACCCAGTACTTC
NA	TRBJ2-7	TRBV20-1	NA	CSALSGLSGAYEQYF	TGCAGTGCTTTATCGGGACTCTCGGGGGCCTACGAGCAGTACTTC
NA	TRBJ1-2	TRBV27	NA	CASKTRETHGYTF	TGTGCCAGCAAGACCAGGGAGACCCATGGCTACACCTTC
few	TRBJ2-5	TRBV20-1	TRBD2	CSAMRAGGLETQYF	TGCAGTGCTATGCGAGCGGGGGGGCTGGAGACCCAGTACTTC